Listed below are T cell receptor beta chains from one sample, sequenced in a study of OX40 agonist ivuxolimab in advanced cancers. Using immunoSEQ multiplex PCR, the repertoire was profiled, and TCRdb retains in-frame clones only, with some absent. The sample includes tens of thousands of clones, 80% to 85% of them seen just once. The material sequenced was CD4+ or CD8+ T cells sorted from blood, taken in a trial of the OX40 agonist ivuxolimab. Receptor source: an adult with an advanced solid tumor such as melanoma, head and neck, liver or kidney cancer. CDR3s include the opening cysteine and the closing phenylalanine or tryptophan. The D gene is left open where the match is weak. Clone size is not always given. Where it is, it says once, few, many or a class for expanded clones.

TRBJ1-2,TRBD1,.,TRBV6-6,TGTGCCAGCAAGGCAGGGGGCTACCTGGACTATGGCTACACCTTC,CASKAGGYLDYGYTF
TRBJ1-1,.,.,TRBV2,TGTGCCAGCACCCTGCGGGAGAACACTGAAGCTTTCTTT,CASTLRENTEAFF
TRBJ1-5,.,.,TRBV7-8,TGTGCCAGCAGCCGACTGGCAGGGGTTAGCAATCAGCCCCAGCATTTT,CASSRLAGVSNQPQHF
TRBJ1-6,TRBD1,.,TRBV29-1,TGCAGCGTTGCAACAGGGGAGGGTTCACCCCTCCACTTT,CSVATGEGSPLHF
TRBJ1-6,.,.,TRBV6-1,TGTGCCAGCATTTCCCGACAAGGGTATAATTCACCCCTCCACTTT,CASISRQGYNSPLHF
TRBJ1-5,.,once,TRBV11-2,TGTGCCAGCAGCTTAGGACTTCGAGGCAATCAGCCCCAGCATTTT,CASSLGLRGNQPQHF
TRBJ2-2,TRBD2,.,TRBV7-3,TGTGCCAGCAGCGCAATCACGGGAGGGTCCGGGGAGCTGTTTTTT,CASSAITGGSGELFF
TRBJ2-3,.,.,TRBV19,TGTGCCAGTAGTATGGGACGGGTAGATACGCAGTATTTT,CASSMGRVDTQYF
TRBJ2-7,.,.,TRBV7-2,TGTGCCAGCAGCCCCGCCGTTGGGGAGCAGTACTTC,CASSPAVGEQYF
TRBJ2-5,TRBD1,.,TRBV29-1,TGCAGCGTTGACGGGACAGGATCCTTCGTGATCGGGGAGACCCAGTACTTC,CSVDGTGSFVIGETQYF
TRBJ2-7,TRBD1,.,TRBV7-2,TGTGCCAGCAGCCCCTGGGACAGGGGGGCTGTGCAGTACTTC,CASSPWDRGAVQYF
TRBJ2-5,TRBD2,.,TRBV7-2,TGTGCCAGCAGCTCTAACCCTAGCGGGGGGGGAGAGACCCAGTACTTC,CASSSNPSGGGETQYF
TRBJ1-3,TRBD1,.,TRBV10-3,TGTGCCATCAGCCGACAGGGGAGCTCTGGAAACACCATATATTTT,CAISRQGSSGNTIYF
TRBJ2-7,.,.,TRBV5-6,TGTGCCAGCAGCTTGTTAGCGACAGGTTCCGAGCAGTACTTC,CASSLLATGSEQYF
TRBJ1-3,.,.,TRBV6-5,TGTGCCAGCAGTTCCACACAGGACATAAGAAACACCATATATTTT,CASSSTQDIRNTIYF
TRBJ2-7,TRBD1,.,TRBV11-2,TGTGCCAGCAGCTCCCGTTGGGCAGGGGGCGTAAGCGACGAGCAGTACTTC,CASSSRWAGGVSDEQYF
TRBJ2-5,TRBD2,.,TRBV7-9,TGTGCCAGCAGGACTAGCGGGGGCGTAGGGGAGACCCAGTACTTC,CASRTSGGVGETQYF
TRBJ1-2,TRBD1,.,TRBV9,TGTGCCAGCTCAAAAACAGGGGGAGTAGAAGGCTACACCTTC,CASSKTGGVEGYTF
TRBJ2-7,.,.,TRBV14,TGTGCCAGCAGCCAAGAGTCACCATCCTACGAGCAGTACTTC,CASSQESPSYEQYF
TRBJ2-5,.,.,TRBV5-1,TGCGCCAGCAGCTCCCGGGACGGAGAGACCCAGTACTTC,CASSSRDGETQYF
TRBJ1-1,.,.,TRBV5-1,TGCGCCAGCAGAGGGATGGAAAGGTTGAACACTGAAGCTTTCTTT,CASRGMERLNTEAFF
TRBJ1-4,TRBD1,.,TRBV2,TGTGCCAGCAGTGGGGACAGGGTAGTAAGTGAAAAACTGTTTTTT,CASSGDRVVSEKLFF
TRBJ2-3,.,.,TRBV5-1,TGCGCCAGCAGCTTCCGGGGGAGCACTACCTGGGAGGCAGATACGCAGTATTTT,CASSFRGSTTWEADTQYF
TRBJ1-1,TRBD1,.,TRBV9,TGTGCCAGCAGCGTCCAGGGGGGTGCTGAAGCTTTCTTT,CASSVQGGAEAFF
TRBJ1-4,.,.,TRBV19,TGTGCCAGTAGTCGCGGGAGGATTAATGAAAAACTGTTTTTT,CASSRGRINEKLFF
TRBJ2-4,TRBD2,.,TRBV5-1,TGCGCCAGCAGCTTGGCGGCGGGGGTTCGTGCCAAAAACATTCAGTACTTC,CASSLAAGVRAKNIQYF
TRBJ2-4,.,few,TRBV4-2,TGTGCCAGCAGCCAAGGGGAGGCGACAGGGAAACTAGCCAAAAACATTCAGTACTTC,CASSQGEATGKLAKNIQYF
TRBJ2-2,TRBD1,.,TRBV11-3,TGTGCCAGCAGCGGTACCGGGACAGGGTATAACACCGGGGAGCTGTTTTTT,CASSGTGTGYNTGELFF
TRBJ2-5,.,.,TRBV19,TGTGCCAGTAGTAGGAAGAGACAGATGTACCAAGAGACCCAGTACTTC,CASSRKRQMYQETQYF
TRBJ1-5,.,.,TRBV7-8,TGTGCCAGCAGCCCAGCGGGCTCCCCCTCGGGGGGGTCGTGGCAGCCCCAGCATTTT,CASSPAGSPSGGSWQPQHF
TRBJ1-1,.,.,TRBV29-1,TGCAGCGTTGAAAATGCCGGTTACACTGAAGCTTTCTTT,CSVENAGYTEAFF
TRBJ2-2,TRBD1,.,TRBV2,TGTGCCAGCAGCCGACAGGGATACACCGGGGAGCTGTTTTTT,CASSRQGYTGELFF
TRBJ2-2,.,.,TRBV19,TGTGCCAGTAGTATAAGCGCGGGCGGGGAGCTGTTTTTT,CASSISAGGELFF
TRBJ2-1,TRBD2,.,TRBV11-3,TGTGCCAGCAGCTTACCGGGACTAGCGGGGGGGCCGGCCTACAATGAGCAGTTCTTC,CASSLPGLAGGPAYNEQFF
TRBJ1-2,.,few,TRBV5-1,TGCGCCAGCAGCTCCCTGGCCCACTATGGCTACACCTTC,CASSSLAHYGYTF
TRBJ2-1,.,.,TRBV9,TGTGCCAGCAGCGTAAGTCCAGGGACTGGGGTAAGAATTCTCAATGAGCAGTTCTTC,CASSVSPGTGVRILNEQFF
TRBJ1-2,.,.,TRBV5-3,TGTGCCAGAAGCCCTCGCTCTAGCAGGCCATCTTCTAACTATGGCTACACCTTC,CARSPRSSRPSSNYGYTF
TRBJ1-1,TRBD1,.,TRBV9,TGTGCCAGCAGCTCCGGGGACAGCGTGAACACTGAAGCTTTCTTT,CASSSGDSVNTEAFF
TRBJ2-5,.,.,TRBV6-1,TGTGCCAGCAGTGAAGCGCTTTTGGAGACCCAGTACTTC,CASSEALLETQYF
TRBJ2-2,TRBD2,.,TRBV5-6,TGTGCCAGCAGCATCACAAGCGGGGGCACCGGGGAGCTGTTTTTT,CASSITSGGTGELFF
TRBJ1-5,.,.,TRBV27,TGTGCCAGCAGTTTATCGACCCCGGAACAGGGCTTAACTCGGCCCCAGCATTTT,CASSLSTPEQGLTRPQHF
TRBJ1-3,TRBD1,.,TRBV5-5,TGTGCCAGCAGGAGTGCGGGACAGGGAAACACCATATATTTT,CASRSAGQGNTIYF
TRBJ1-1,.,.,TRBV18,TGTGCCAGCTCACCAAAGACAGAAGTCACTGAAGCTTTCTTT,CASSPKTEVTEAFF
TRBJ2-7,.,.,TRBV6-4,TGTGCCAGCAGTAGGGACTTCCTGGGGGAGCAGTACTTC,CASSRDFLGEQYF
TRBJ2-3,.,.,TRBV9,TGTGCCAGCAGCATGAGACAGGCCCCCACAGATACGCAGTATTTT,CASSMRQAPTDTQYF
TRBJ1-1,.,.,TRBV12-5,TGTGCTAGTGGAGGCCAATACACTGAAGCTTTCTTT,CASGGQYTEAFF
TRBJ2-7,.,few,TRBV20-1,TGCAGTGCTAGAGATCGTACCGAGCAGTACTTC,CSARDRTEQYF
TRBJ1-2,.,.,TRBV4-1,TGCGCCAGCAAGGAGGAGGAGTTAGCTAACTATGGCTACACCTTC,CASKEEELANYGYTF
TRBJ1-4,.,.,TRBV27,TGTGCCAGCAGTTTTATTGGTGAAAAACTGTTTTTT,CASSFIGEKLFF
TRBJ1-2,.,few,TRBV2,TGTGCCAGCAGGACGGACATGGGTGGGGGCTACACCTTC,CASRTDMGGGYTF
TRBJ1-2,TRBD1,.,TRBV6-1,TGTGCCAGCAGTGACTACCAACAGGGGGCGAACTATGGCTACACCTTC,CASSDYQQGANYGYTF
TRBJ2-5,.,.,TRBV6-5,TGTGCCAGCAGTTACTCGAGGATTAGCGGACAAGAGACCCAGTACTTC,CASSYSRISGQETQYF
TRBJ2-2,TRBD2,.,TRBV7-7,TGTGCTAGCAGCTCCCCCCTAGCGGGGGGGAACACCGGGGAGCTGTTTTTT,CASSSPLAGGNTGELFF